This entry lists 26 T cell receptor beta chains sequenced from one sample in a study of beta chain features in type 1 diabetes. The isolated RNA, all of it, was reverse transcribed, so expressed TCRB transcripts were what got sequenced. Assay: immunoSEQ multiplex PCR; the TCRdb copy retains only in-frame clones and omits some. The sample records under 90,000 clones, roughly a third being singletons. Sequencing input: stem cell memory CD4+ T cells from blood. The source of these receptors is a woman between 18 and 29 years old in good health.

CDR3 residues: CASSLRAGYYEQYF. The CDR3 DNA sequence: TGTGCCAGCAGTTTACGGGCGGGGTACTACGAGCAGTACTTC. This chain links TRBV28 with TRBJ2-7, with D possibly matching TRBD2 (6 bases). CDR1 and CDR2 from the germline V gene are MDHEN and SYDVKM. V lost 2 bases, J lost 3 bases, and 11 bases lay in between. CDR3 size: 14 residues.

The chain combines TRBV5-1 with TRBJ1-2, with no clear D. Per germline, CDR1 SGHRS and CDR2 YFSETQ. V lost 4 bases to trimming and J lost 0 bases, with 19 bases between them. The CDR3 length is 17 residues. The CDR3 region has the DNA TGCGCCAGCAGCCCAAATCGCTGGGCCCACTCTAACTATGGCTACACCTTC. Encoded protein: CASSPNRWAHSNYGYTF.

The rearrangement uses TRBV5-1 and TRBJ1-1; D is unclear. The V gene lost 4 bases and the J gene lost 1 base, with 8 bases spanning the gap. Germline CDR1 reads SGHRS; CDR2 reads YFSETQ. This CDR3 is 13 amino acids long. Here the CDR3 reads CASSPTGNTEAFF. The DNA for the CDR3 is TGCGCCAGCAGCCCGACGGGGAACACTGAAGCTTTCTTT.

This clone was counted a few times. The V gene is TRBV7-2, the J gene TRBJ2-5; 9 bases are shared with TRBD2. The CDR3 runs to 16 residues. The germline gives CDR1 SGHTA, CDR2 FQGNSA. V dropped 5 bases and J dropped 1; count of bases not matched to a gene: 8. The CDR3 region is CASSISGSGGQETQYF. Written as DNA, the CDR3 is TGTGCCAGCAGCATAAGCGGTAGCGGGGGCCAAGAGACCCAGTACTTC.

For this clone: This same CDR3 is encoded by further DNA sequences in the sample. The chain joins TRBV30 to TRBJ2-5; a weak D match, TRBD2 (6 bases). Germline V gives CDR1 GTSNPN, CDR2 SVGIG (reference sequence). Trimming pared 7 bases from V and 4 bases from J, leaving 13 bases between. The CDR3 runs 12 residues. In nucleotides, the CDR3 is TGTGCCTTCCCAACTAGCAGAGAGACCCAGTACTTC. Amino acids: CAFPTSRETQYF.

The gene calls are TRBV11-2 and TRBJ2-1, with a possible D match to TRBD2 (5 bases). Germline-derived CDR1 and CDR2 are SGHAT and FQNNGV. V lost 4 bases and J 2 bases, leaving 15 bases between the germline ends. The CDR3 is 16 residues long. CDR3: CASSSSASGPYNEQFF. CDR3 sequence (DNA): TGTGCCAGCAGCTCTAGTGCCAGCGGCCCCTACAATGAGCAGTTCTTC.

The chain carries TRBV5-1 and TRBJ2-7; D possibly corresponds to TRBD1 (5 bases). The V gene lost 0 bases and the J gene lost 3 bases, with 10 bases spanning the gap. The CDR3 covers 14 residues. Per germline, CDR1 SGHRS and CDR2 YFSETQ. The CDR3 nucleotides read TGCGCCAGCAGCTTGGATGACAGACGCTACGAGCAGTACTTC. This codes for CASSLDDRRYEQYF.

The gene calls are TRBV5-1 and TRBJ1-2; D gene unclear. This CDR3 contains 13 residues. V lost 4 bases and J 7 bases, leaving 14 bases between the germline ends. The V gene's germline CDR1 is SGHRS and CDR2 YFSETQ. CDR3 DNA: TGCGCCAGCAGCCGTGATCGGACTCCTGGCTACACCTTC. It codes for CASSRDRTPGYTF. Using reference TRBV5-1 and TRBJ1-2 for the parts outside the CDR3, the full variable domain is KAGVTQTPRYLIKTRGQQVTLSCSPISGHRSVSWYQQTPGQGLQFLFEYFSETQRNKGNFPGRFSGRQFSNSRSEMNVSTLELGDSALYLCASSRDRTPGYTFGSGTRLTVV.

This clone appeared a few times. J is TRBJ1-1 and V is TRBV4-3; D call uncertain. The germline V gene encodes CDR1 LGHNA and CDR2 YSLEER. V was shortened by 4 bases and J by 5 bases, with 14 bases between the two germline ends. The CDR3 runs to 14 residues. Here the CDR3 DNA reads TGCGCCAGCAGCCTAGGACGGGAAGGAACTGAAGCTTTCTTT. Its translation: CASSLGREGTEAFF.

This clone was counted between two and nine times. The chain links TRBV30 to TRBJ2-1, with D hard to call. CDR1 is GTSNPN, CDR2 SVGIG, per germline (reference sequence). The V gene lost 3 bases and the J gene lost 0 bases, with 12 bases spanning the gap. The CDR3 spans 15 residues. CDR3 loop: CAWSVPWSSYNEQFF. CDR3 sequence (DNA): TGTGCCTGGAGCGTTCCGTGGAGCTCCTACAATGAGCAGTTCTTC.

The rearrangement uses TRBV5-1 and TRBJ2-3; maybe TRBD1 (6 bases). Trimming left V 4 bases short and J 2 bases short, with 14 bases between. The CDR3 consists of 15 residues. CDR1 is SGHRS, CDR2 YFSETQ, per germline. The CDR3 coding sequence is TGCGCCAGCAGCCGAGACGGACAGAACACAGATACGCAGTATTTT. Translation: CASSRDGQNTDTQYF. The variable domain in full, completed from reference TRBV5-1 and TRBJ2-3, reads KAGVTQTPRYLIKTRGQQVTLSCSPISGHRSVSWYQQTPGQGLQFLFEYFSETQRNKGNFPGRFSGRQFSNSRSEMNVSTLELGDSALYLCASSRDGQNTDTQYFGPGTRLTVL.

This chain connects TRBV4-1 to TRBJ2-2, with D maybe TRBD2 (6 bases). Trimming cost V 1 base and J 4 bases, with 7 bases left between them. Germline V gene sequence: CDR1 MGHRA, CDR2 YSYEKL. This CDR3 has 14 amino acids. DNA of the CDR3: TGCGCCAGCAGCCAAGTGGGGGGCACCGGGGAGCTGTTTTTT. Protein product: CASSQVGGTGELFF.

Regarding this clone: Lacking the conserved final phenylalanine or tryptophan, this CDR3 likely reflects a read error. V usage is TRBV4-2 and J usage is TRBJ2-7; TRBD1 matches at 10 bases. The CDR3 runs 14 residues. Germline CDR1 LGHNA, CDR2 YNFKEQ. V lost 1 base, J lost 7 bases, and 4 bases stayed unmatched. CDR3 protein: CASSQGQGAEEQYS. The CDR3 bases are TGTGCCAGCAGCCAAGGACAGGGGGCAGAAGAGCAGTACTCC.

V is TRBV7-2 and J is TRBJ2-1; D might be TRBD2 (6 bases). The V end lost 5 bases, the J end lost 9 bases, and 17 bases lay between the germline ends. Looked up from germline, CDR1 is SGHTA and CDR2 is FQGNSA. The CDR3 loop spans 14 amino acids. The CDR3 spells CASSPPTRVSEQFF. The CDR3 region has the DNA TGTGCCAGCAGCCCCCCGACTAGGGTTAGTGAGCAGTTCTTC.

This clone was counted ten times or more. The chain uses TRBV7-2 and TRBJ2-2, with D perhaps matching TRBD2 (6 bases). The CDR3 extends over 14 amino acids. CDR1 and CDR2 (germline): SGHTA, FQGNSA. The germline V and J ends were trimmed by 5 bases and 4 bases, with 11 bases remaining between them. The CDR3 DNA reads TGTGCCAGCAGCCAGGGACTTGCCACCGGGGAGCTGTTTTTT. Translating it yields CASSQGLATGELFF.

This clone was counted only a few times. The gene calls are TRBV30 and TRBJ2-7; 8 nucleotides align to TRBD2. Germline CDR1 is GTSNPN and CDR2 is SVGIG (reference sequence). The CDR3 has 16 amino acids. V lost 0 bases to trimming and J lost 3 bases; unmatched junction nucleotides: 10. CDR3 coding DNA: TGTGCCTGGAGTGTATCATACGGGGGGGCTTACTACGAGCAGTACTTC. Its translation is CAWSVSYGGAYYEQYF.

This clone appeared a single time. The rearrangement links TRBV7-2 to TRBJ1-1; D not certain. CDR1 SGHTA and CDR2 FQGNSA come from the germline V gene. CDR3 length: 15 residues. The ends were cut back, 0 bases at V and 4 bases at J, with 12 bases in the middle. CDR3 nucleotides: TGTGCCAGCAGCTTAGCTCTTATTCTAGGCACTGAAGCTTTCTTT. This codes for CASSLALILGTEAFF.

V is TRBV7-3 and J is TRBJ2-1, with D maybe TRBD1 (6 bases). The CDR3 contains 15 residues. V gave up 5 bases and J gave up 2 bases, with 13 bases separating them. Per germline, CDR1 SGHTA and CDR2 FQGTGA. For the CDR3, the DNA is TGTGCCAGCAGCGAGGGGGATGATACCTACAATGAGCAGTTCTTC. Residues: CASSEGDDTYNEQFF.

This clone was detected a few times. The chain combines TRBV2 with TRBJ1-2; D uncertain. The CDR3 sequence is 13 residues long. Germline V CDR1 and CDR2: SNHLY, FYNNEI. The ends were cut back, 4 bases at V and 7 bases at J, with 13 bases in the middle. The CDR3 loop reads CASSGEAQSGYTF. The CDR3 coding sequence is TGTGCCAGCAGTGGGGAGGCGCAGAGTGGCTACACCTTC.

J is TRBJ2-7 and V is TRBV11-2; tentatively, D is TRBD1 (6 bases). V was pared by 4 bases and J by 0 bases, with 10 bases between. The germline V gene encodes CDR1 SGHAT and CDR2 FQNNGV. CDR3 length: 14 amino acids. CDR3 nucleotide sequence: TGTGCCAGCAGCTCGAGGACAGTCTCCTACGAGCAGTACTTC. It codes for CASSSRTVSYEQYF.

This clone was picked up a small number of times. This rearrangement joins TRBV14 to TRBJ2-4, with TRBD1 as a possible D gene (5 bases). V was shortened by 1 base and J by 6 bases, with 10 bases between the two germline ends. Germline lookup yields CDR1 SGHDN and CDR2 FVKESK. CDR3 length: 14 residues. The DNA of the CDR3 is TGTGCCAGCAGCCAAGCAGGGTACGGAAACATTCAGTACTTC. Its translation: CASSQAGYGNIQYF.

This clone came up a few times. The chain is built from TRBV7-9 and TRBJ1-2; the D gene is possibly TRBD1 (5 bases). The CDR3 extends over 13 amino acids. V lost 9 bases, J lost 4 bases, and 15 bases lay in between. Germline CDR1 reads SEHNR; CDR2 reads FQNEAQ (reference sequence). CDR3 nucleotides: TGTGCCAGGACGTGGGGCTTTGTCTATGGCTACACCTTC. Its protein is CARTWGFVYGYTF.

The CDR3, as DNA: TGTGCCAGCAGTGGGGACAGTGAAGCTTTCTTT. It is translated as CASSGDSEAFF. The chain employs TRBV2 and TRBJ1-1; 7 bases agree with TRBD1. Unmatched junction bases numbered 0, after V lost 4 bases and J lost 7 bases. This CDR3 has 11 amino acids. The germline CDR1 and CDR2 sequences are SNHLY and FYNNEI.

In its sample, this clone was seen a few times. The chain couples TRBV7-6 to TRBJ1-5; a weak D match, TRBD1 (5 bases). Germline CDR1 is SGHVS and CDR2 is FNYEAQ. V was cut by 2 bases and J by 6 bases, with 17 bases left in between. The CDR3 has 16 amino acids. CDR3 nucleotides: TGTGCCAGCAGCTTACCGAAAGGGCAGGGTAGTCAGCCCCAGCATTTT. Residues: CASSLPKGQGSQPQHF.

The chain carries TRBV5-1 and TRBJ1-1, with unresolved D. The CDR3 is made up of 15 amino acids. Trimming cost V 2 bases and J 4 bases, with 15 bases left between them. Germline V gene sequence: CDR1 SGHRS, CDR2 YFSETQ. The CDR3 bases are TGCGCCAGCAGCTTAGCGGGCCTTAGCCCCACTGAAGCTTTCTTT. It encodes CASSLAGLSPTEAFF.

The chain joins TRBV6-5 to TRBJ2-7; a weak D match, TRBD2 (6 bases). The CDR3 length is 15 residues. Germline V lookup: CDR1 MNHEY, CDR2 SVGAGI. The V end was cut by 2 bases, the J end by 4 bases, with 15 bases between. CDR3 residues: CASSYGQGGGYEQYF. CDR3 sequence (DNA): TGTGCCAGCAGTTACGGGCAGGGAGGAGGATACGAGCAGTACTTC.